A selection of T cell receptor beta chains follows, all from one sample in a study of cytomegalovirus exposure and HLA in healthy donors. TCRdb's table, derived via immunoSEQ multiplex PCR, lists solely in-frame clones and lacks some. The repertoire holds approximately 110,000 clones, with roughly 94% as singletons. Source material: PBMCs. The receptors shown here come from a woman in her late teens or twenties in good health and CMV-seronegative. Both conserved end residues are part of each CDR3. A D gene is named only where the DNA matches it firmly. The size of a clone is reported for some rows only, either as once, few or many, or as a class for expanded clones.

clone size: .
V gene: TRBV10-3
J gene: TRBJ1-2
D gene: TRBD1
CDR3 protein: CAISDPGTGGVGDYGYTF
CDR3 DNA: TGTGCCATCAGCGACCCCGGGACAGGGGGAGTCGGCGACTATGGCTACACCTTC

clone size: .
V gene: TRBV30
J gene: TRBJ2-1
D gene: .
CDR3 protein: CAWRLGGSYNEQFF
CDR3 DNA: TGTGCCTGGCGACTAGGCGGATCCTACAATGAGCAGTTCTTC

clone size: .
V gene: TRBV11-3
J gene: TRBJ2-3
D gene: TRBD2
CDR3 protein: CASSHRASGDTDTQYF
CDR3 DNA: TGTGCCAGCAGCCATCGCGCTAGCGGGGACACAGATACGCAGTATTTT

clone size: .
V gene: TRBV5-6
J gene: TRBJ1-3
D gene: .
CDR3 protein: CASSLGVGNQAAGNTIYF
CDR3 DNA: TGTGCCAGCAGCTTGGGTGTAGGAAATCAAGCGGCTGGAAACACCATATATTTT

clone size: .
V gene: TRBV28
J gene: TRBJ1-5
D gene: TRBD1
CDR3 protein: CASSFLRGQGQPQHF
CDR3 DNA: TGTGCCAGCAGTTTCCTAAGGGGACAGGGACAGCCCCAGCATTTT

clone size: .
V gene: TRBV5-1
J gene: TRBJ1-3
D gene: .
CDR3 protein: CASSLGSGSGNTIYF
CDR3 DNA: TGCGCCAGCAGCTTGGGATCGGGTTCTGGAAACACCATATATTTT

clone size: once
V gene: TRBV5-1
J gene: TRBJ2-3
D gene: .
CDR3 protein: CASAPQSGTDTQYF
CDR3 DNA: TGCGCCAGCGCCCCACAGAGTGGGACAGATACGCAGTATTTT

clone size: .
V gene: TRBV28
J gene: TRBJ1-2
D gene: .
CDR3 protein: CASNPRSYGYTF
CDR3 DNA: TGTGCCAGCAACCCACGGAGCTATGGCTACACCTTC

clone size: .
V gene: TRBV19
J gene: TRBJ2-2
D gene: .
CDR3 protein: CASSIGQSTGELFF
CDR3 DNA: TGTGCCAGTAGTATCGGACAGAGCACCGGGGAGCTGTTTTTT

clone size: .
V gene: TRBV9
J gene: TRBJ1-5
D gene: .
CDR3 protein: CASSVGGNGNQPQHF
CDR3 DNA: TGTGCCAGCAGCGTAGGCGGGAACGGCAATCAGCCCCAGCATTTT

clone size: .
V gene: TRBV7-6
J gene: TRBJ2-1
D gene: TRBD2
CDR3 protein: CASSPTSGGYNEQFF
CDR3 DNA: TGTGCCAGCAGCCCGACTAGCGGCGGCTACAATGAGCAGTTCTTC

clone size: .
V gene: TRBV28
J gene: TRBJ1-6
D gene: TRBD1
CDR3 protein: CASRISGGASPLHF
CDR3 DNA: TGTGCCAGCAGAATCTCAGGGGGCGCGTCACCCCTCCACTTT

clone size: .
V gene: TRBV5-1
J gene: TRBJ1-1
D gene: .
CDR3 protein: CASSLGGNTEAFF
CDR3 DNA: TGCGCCAGCAGCTTAGGAGGGAACACTGAAGCTTTCTTT

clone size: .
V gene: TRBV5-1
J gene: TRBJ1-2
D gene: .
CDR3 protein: CASSASGTGVYGYTF
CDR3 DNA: TGCGCCAGCAGCGCCTCCGGGACGGGAGTCTATGGCTACACCTTC

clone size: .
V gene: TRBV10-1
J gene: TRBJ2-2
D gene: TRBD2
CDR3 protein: CASSKSLTSGGNTGELFF
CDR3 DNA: TGCGCCAGCAGTAAGAGCCTTACTAGCGGGGGGAACACCGGGGAGCTGTTTTTT

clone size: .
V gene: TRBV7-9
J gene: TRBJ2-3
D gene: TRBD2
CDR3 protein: CASSGGTSGRHTDTQYF
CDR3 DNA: TGTGCCAGCAGCGGGGGGACTAGCGGGAGACACACAGATACGCAGTATTTT

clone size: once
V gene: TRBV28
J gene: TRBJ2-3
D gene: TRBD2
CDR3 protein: CASSLGFGRRGDTQYF
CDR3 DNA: TGTGCCAGCAGCTTGGGTTTCGGGAGGCGGGGAGATACGCAGTATTTT

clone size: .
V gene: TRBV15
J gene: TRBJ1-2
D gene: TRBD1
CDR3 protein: CATSRVPGTGENGYTF
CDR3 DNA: TGTGCCACCAGCAGAGTGCCGGGGACAGGGGAAAATGGCTACACCTTC

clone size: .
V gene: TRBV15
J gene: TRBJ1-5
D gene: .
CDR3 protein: CATRLGEDQPQHF
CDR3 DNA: TGTGCCACCAGGCTGGGAGAGGATCAGCCCCAGCATTTT

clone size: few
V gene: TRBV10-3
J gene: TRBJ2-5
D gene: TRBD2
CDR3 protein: CAISDGGKETQYF
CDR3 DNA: TGTGCCATCAGTGACGGGGGGAAGGAGACCCAGTACTTC

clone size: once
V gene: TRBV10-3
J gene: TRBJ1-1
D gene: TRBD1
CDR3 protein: CAISSGQANTEAFF
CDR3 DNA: TGTGCCATCAGCTCAGGACAGGCGAACACTGAAGCTTTCTTT

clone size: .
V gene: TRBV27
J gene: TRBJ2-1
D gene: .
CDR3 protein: CASSLPAGEQFF
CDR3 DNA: TGTGCCAGCAGTTTACCGGCGGGTGAGCAGTTCTTC

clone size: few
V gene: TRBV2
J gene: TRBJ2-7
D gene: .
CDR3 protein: CASQFPRRGSKDEQYF
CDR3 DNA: TGTGCCAGCCAATTTCCTAGAAGGGGCAGTAAGGACGAGCAGTACTTC

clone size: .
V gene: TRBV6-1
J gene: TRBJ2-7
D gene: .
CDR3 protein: CASSDYGHSYEQYF
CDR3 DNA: TGTGCCAGCAGTGATTATGGGCACTCCTACGAGCAGTACTTC

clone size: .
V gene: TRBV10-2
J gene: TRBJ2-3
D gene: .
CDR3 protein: CASSEGNSGVTDTQYF
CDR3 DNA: TGCGCCAGCAGTGAAGGGAACTCAGGGGTCACAGATACGCAGTATTTT

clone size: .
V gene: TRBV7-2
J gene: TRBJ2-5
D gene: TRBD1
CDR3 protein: CASSLVGQGARETQYF
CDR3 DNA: TGTGCCAGCAGCTTAGTGGGGCAGGGGGCGCGAGAGACCCAGTACTTC

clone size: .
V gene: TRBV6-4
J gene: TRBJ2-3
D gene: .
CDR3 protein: CASSVTNTDTQYF
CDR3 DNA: TGTGCCAGCAGTGTAACTAACACAGATACGCAGTATTTT

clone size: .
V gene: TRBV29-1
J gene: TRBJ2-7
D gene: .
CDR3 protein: CSAAGTPADEQYF
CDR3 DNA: TGCAGCGCAGCCGGGACACCGGCGGACGAGCAGTACTTC

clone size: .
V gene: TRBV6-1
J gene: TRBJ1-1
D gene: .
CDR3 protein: CASSEFVRRGTEAFF
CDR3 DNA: TGTGCCAGCAGTGAATTTGTACGGCGAGGAACTGAAGCTTTCTTT

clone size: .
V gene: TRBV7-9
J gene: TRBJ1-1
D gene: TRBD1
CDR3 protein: CASSSQGDAEAFF
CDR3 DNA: TGTGCCAGCAGCTCTCAGGGGGACGCTGAAGCTTTCTTT

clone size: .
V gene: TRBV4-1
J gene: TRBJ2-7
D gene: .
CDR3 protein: CASSQSGAYEQYF
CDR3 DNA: TGCGCCAGCAGCCAATCAGGGGCGTACGAGCAGTACTTC

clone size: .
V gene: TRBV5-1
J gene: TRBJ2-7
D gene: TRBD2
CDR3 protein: CASSFGSGGSYEQYF
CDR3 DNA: TGCGCCAGCAGCTTCGGCAGCGGGGGCTCCTACGAGCAGTACTTC

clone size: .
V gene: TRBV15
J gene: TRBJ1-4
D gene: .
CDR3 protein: CATSSGHTTNEKLFF
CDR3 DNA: TGTGCCACCAGCAGCGGACATACAACTAATGAAAAACTGTTTTTT

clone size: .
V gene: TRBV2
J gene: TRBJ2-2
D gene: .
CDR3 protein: CASSEAGLGTGELFF
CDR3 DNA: TGTGCCAGCAGTGAGGCCGGGTTGGGCACCGGGGAGCTGTTTTTT

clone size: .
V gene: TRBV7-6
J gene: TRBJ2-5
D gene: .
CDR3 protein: CASSITRGETQYF
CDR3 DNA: TGTGCCAGCAGCATTACTAGAGGGGAGACCCAGTACTTC

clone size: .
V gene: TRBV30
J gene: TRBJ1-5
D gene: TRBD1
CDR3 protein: CAWSSQGNQPQHF
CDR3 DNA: TGTGCCTGGAGTTCACAGGGGAATCAGCCCCAGCATTTT

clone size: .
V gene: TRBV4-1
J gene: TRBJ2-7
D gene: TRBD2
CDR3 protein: CASSQDHGASGRGREQYF
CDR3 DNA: TGCGCCAGCAGCCAAGATCATGGGGCTAGCGGGCGGGGACGCGAGCAGTACTTC

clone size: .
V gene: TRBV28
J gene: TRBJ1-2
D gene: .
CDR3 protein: CASSPAGLYYGYTF
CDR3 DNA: TGTGCCAGCAGCCCCGCTGGGCTATACTATGGCTACACCTTC

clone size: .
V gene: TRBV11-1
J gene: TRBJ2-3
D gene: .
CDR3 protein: CASSLRLDTDTQYF
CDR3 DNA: TGTGCCAGCAGCTTAAGGCTAGACACAGATACGCAGTATTTT

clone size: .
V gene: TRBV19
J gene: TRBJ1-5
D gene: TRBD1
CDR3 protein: CASRRTGRYNQPQHF
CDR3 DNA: TGTGCCAGTAGGAGGACAGGCCGTTACAATCAGCCCCAGCATTTT

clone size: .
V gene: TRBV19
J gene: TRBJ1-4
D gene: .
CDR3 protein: CASTPRGERGATNEKLFF
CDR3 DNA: TGTGCCAGTACCCCCCGGGGAGAACGAGGTGCAACTAATGAAAAACTGTTTTTT

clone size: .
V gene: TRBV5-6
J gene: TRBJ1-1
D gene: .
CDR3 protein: CASSLGFRVAEAFF
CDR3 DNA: TGTGCCAGCAGCTTGGGGTTTCGGGTCGCTGAAGCTTTCTTT

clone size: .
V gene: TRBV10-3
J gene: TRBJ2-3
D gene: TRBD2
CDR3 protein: CAISESALAGTRGTQYF
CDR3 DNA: TGTGCCATCAGTGAGTCGGCTCTAGCGGGGACCCGAGGTACGCAGTATTTT

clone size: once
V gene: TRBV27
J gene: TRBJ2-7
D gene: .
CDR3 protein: CASSPHRAPLGEQYF
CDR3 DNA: TGTGCCAGCAGCCCCCACAGGGCCCCCTTGGGCGAGCAGTACTTC

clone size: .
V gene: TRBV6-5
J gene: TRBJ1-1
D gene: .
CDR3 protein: CASSSTERGTEAFF
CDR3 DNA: TGTGCCAGCAGTTCGACAGAAAGAGGCACTGAAGCTTTCTTT

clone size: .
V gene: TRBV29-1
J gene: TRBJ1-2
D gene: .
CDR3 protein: CSVNSPRGGYTF
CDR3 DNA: TGCAGCGTTAATTCCCCTCGGGGGGGCTACACCTTC

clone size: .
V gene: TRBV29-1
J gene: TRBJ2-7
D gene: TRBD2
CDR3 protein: CSVELAGRYEQYF
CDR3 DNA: TGCAGCGTTGAACTAGCGGGCCGGTACGAGCAGTACTTC